This T cell receptor (beta chain) was captured by sequencing in a study of early T cells in non-severe SARS-CoV-2 infection. Study context: Sequencing of unsorted whole blood was done on bulk RNA, leaving chains unpaired.

The length of the CDR3 is 13 residues. Per germline, CDR1 SQVTM and CDR2 ANQGSEA. Trimming left V 4 bases short and J 0 bases short, with 10 bases between. TCRdb fed the 5' RACE reads into MiXCR, producing one record per CDR3 protein. This sample yields approximately 52,000 distinct CDR3 sequences, of which around 7.5% are seen a single time; approximately 9.8% belongs to the top ten. The sequence was obtained from an adult who was a healthcare worker with PCR-confirmed SARS-CoV-2 infection or an uninfected control (not recorded which). The J gene is TRBJ2-7, the V gene TRBV29-1; D is perhaps TRBD1 (6 bases). The sample taken for sequencing was whole blood. The CDR3 nucleotides are TGCAGCGTTGGCCAGGGGAGCTCCTACGAGCAGTACTTC. Protein sequence: CSVGQGSSYEQYF.